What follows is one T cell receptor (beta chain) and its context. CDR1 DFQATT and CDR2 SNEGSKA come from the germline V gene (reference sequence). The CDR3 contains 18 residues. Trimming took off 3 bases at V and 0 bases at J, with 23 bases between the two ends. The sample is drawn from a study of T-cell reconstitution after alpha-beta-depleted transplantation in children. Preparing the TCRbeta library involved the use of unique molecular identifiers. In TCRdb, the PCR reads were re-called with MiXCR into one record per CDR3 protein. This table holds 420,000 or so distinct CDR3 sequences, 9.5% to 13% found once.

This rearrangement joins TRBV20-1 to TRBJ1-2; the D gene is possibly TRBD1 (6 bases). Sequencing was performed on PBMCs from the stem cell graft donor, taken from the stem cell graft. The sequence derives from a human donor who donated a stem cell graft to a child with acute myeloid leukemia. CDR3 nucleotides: TGCAGTGCTAGCCTCCCCCCGGACAGCAACGACGCTAACTATGGCTACACCTTC. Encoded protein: CSASLPPDSNDANYGYTF.